A single sample is the source of the 7 T cell receptor beta chains below, sequenced in a study of molecular identifiers for immune sequencing clone quantification. MiXCR, run by TCRdb on the PCR reads, gives a single entry per CDR3 protein. The sample includes 490,000 or so distinct CDR3 sequences, about a quarter of them seen just once. Specimen: naive CD8+ T cells from blood, with Jurkat cell RNA spiked in. Noted subset: FACS-sorted CD8+CD4-CCR7+CD45RA+ naive T cells. The receptors originated from a human donor in good health. Some libraries in this study had Jurkat cell RNA spiked in.

This clonotype was observed many times. The chain recombines TRBV7-9 with TRBJ2-3; perhaps D is TRBD1 or TRBD2 (5 bases each). V dropped 5 bases and J dropped 2 bases, with 17 bases sitting between them. This CDR3 has 16 residues. Germline CDR1 SEHNR, CDR2 FQNEAQ (reference sequence). CDR3 loop: CASSIEGEPATDTQYF. The CDR3 region has the DNA TGTGCCAGCAGCATCGAAGGGGAGCCAGCCACAGATACGCAGTATTTT. Full variable domain (outside the CDR3, taken from reference TRBV7-9 and TRBJ2-3): DTGVSQNPRHKITKRGQNVTFRCDPISEHNRLYWYRQTLGQGPEFLTYFQNEAQLEKSRLLSDRFSAERPKGSFSTLEIQRTEQGDSAMYLCASSIEGEPATDTQYFGPGTRLTVL.

A remark on this clonotype: A much larger clonotype is one base distant, so this may be a read error. The chain combines TRBV14 with TRBJ1-1; no clear D gene. This CDR3 has 15 residues. Per the germline V gene, CDR1 is SGHDN and CDR2 is FVKESK. The CDR3 bases are TGTGCCAGCAGCCACCCCTCAACCATGAACACTGAAGCTATCTTT. Translating it yields CASSHPSTMNTEAIF.

In its sample, this clonotype was seen once. Since a much larger clone is just one base distant, this may be a read error. This rearrangement joins TRBV11-2 to TRBJ2-3; D not resolved. This CDR3 is built from 15 residues. Trimming cost V 2 bases and J 4 bases, with 13 bases left between them. The germline CDR1 and CDR2 sequences are SGHAT and FQNNGV. The CDR3 DNA follows: TGTGCCAGCAGCTTAATCATCGTCAGCCCAGATACGCAGTATTTT. Amino acids: CASSLIIVSPDTQYF.

This clonotype was recorded at least ten times. The rearrangement uses TRBV7-2 and TRBJ2-7; 13 bases fit TRBD2. There are 15 residues in the CDR3. V lost 6 bases to trimming and J lost 2 bases; unmatched junction nucleotides: 4. Germline V gives CDR1 SGHTA, CDR2 FQGNSA. CDR3 residues: CASRPGTSGTYEQYF. In DNA form, the CDR3 reads TGTGCCAGCAGGCCGGGGACTAGCGGGACCTACGAGCAGTACTTC.

This clonotype was seen many times. The chain links TRBV4-3 to TRBJ2-3; the D gene is possibly TRBD2 (6 bases). Germline CDR1 LGHNA, CDR2 YSLEER. The V end was cut by 0 bases, the J end by 6 bases, with 13 bases between. The length of the CDR3 is 15 residues. The CDR3 DNA sequence: TGCGCCAGCAGCCAAGATAGGACTACCGGGGATACGCAGTATTTT. Protein: CASSQDRTTGDTQYF.

This clonotype appeared many times. The V gene is TRBV5-4, the J gene TRBJ2-5; D not resolved. This CDR3 spans 15 amino acids. Germline V gene data show CDR1 as SGHNT and CDR2 as YYREEE (reference sequence). The V and J ends lost 4 bases and 1 base respectively, with 14 bases between them. CDR3 protein: CASSLDGIAQETQYF. CDR3 in DNA: TGTGCCAGCAGCCTGGATGGCATTGCCCAAGAGACCCAGTACTTC.

This clonotype was seen at least ten times. The chain employs TRBV14 and TRBJ2-7; D not certain. The CDR3 contains 16 residues. Germline assignment: CDR1 SGHDN and CDR2 FVKESK. Deletions cut 1 base from V and 7 bases from J, with 20 bases between. The CDR3 nucleotides are TGTGCCAGCAGCCAAGTCGGTCAGTCCACTCTCGGGGAGCAGTACTTC. This gives the protein CASSQVGQSTLGEQYF.